These T cell receptor beta chains were read from a single sample in a study of glioma-infiltrating T cells. MiXCR, applied by TCRdb to the multiplex PCR reads, yields one record per CDR3 protein. The sample lists around 170,000 distinct CDR3 sequences, approximately 40% occurring once. Sample: glioma tissue, nonneoplastic brain tissue, or PBMCs (not recorded which). These receptor sequences come from a human donor with low-grade glioma or glioblastoma, undergoing nonglioma brain surgery, or in good health (not recorded which). The CDR3 runs from the conserved cysteine through the conserved F or W. A D gene is named only where the DNA matches it firmly. The size of a clone is reported for some rows only, either as once, few or many, or as a class for expanded clones.

CDR3 DNA	CDR3 protein	D gene	V gene	J gene	clone size
TGTGCCAGCAGCCCTATCACACTCAAGGGAACAGATACGCAGTATTTT	CASSPITLKGTDTQYF	.	TRBV14	TRBJ2-3	.
TGTGCCAGCAGCGCCGGGACAGGGTATAATCAGCCCCAGCATTTT	CASSAGTGYNQPQHF	TRBD1	TRBV12-3/TRBV12-4	TRBJ1-5	many
TGCAGTGCTAGGAGAAGTCGGTACCAAGAGACCCAGTACTTC	CSARRSRYQETQYF	.	TRBV20-1	TRBJ2-5	many
TGTGCCATCAGTGAACCGACTAGCAGGGACAATGAGCAGTTCTTC	CAISEPTSRDNEQFF	TRBD2	TRBV10-3	TRBJ2-1	many
TGTGCCAGCATTTTAGTCGCATCAAATCAGCCCCAGCATTTT	CASILVASNQPQHF	.	TRBV28	TRBJ1-5	.
TGTGCCAGCAGCCAAGAAGAGGACAGCAAAAATGAGCAGTACTTC	CASSQEEDSKNEQYF	.	TRBV3-1	TRBJ2-7	.
TGTGCCAGCAGTCTGTCAGGGATTGATCACAATGAGCAGTTCTTC	CASSLSGIDHNEQFF	.	TRBV28	TRBJ2-1	many
TGCGCCAGCAGCTGGGACGCAAGCACAGATACGCAGTATTTT	CASSWDASTDTQYF	.	TRBV5-1	TRBJ2-3	.
TGTGCCAGCAGCCCTATCGGACAGGGGAAGGCTTCCAATGAGCAGTTCTTC	CASSPIGQGKASNEQFF	TRBD1	TRBV14	TRBJ2-1	few
TGCAGCGTTGATTCGGGGACAGATACGCAGTATTTT	CSVDSGTDTQYF	.	TRBV29-1	TRBJ2-3	many
TGTGCCATCAGTGGGGACAGGGCTGTGGGCACAGATACGCAGTATTTT	CAISGDRAVGTDTQYF	TRBD1	TRBV10-3	TRBJ2-3	.